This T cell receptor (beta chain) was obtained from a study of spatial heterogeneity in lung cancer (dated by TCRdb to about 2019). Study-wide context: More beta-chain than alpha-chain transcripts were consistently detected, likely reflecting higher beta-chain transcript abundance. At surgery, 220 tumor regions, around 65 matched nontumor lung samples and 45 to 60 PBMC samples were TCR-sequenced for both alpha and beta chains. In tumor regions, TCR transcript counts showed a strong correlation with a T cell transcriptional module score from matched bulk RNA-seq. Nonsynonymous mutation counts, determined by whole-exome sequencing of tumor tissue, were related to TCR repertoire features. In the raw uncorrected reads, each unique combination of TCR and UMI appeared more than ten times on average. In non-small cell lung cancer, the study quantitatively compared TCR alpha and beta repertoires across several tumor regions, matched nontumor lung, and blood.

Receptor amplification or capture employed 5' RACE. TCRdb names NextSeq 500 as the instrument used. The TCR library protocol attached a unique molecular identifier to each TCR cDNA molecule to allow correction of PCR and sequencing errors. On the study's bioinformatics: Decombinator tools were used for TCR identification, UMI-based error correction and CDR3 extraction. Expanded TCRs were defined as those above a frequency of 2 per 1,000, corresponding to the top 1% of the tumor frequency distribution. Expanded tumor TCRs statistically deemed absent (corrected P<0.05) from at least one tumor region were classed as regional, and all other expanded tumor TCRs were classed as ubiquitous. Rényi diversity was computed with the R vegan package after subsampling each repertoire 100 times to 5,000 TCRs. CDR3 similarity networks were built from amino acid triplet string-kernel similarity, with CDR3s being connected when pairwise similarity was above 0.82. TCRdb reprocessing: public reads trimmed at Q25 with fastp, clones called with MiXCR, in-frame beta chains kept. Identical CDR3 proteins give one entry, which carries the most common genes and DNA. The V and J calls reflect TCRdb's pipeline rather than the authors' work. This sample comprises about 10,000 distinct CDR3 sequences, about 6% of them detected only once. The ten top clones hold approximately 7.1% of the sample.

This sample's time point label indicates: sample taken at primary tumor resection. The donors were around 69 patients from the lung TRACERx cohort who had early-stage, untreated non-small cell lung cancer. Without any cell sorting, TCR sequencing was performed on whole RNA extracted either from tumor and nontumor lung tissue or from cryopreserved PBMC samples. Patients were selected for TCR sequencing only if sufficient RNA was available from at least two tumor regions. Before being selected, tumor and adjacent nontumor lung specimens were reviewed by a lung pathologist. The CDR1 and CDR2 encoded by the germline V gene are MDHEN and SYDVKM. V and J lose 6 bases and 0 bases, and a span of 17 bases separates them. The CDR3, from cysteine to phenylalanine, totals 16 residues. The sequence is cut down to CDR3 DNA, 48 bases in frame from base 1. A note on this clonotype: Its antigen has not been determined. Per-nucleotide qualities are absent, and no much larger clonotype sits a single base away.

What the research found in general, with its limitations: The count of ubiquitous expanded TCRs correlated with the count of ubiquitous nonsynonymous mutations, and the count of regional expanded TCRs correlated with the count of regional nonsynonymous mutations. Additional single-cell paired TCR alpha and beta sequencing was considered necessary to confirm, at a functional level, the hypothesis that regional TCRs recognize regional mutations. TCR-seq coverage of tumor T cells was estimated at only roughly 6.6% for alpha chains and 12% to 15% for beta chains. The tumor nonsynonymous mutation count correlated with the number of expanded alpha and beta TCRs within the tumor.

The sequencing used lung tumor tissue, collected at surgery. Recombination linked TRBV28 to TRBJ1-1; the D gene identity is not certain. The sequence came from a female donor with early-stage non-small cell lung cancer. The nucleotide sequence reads TGTGCCAGCAGAAGCCTTGCGGCAAACGTGAACACTGAAGCTTTCTTT. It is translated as CASRSLAANVNTEAFF.